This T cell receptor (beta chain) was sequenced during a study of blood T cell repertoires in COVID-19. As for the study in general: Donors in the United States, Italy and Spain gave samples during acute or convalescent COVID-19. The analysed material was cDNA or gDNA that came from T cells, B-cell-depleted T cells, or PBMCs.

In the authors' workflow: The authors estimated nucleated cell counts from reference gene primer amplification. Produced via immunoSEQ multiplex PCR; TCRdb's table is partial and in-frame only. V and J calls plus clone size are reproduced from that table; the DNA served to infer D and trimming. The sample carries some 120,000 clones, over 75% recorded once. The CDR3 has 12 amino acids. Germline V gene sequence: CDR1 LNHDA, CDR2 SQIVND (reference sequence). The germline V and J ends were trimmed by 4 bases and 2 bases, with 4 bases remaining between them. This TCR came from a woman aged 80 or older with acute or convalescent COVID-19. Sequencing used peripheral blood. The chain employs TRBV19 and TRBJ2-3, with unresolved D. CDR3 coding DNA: TGTGCCAGTAGTACCATCACAGATACGCAGTATTTT. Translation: CASSTITDTQYF.